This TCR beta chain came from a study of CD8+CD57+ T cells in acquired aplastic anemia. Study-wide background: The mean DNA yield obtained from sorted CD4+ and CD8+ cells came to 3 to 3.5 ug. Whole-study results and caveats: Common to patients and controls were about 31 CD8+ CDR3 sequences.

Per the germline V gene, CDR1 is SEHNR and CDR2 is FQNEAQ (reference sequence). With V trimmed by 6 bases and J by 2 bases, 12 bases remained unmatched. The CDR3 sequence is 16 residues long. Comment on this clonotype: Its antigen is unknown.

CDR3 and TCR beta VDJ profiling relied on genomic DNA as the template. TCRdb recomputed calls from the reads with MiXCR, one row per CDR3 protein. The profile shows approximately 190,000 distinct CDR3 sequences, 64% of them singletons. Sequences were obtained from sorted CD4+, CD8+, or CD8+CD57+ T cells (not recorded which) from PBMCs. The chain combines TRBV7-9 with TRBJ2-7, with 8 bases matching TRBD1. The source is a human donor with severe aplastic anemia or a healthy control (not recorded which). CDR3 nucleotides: TGTGCCAGCAGTTCTAGGGTAGGACAGGGCACCTACGAGCAGTACTTC. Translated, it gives CASSSRVGQGTYEQYF. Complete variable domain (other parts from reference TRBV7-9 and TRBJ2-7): DTGVSQNPRHKITKRGQNVTFRCDPISEHNRLYWYRQTLGQGPEFLTYFQNEAQLEKSRLLSDRFSAERPKGSFSTLEIQRTEQGDSAMYLCASSSRVGQGTYEQYFGPGTRLTVT.